These T cell receptor beta chains were read from a single sample in a study of blood T cell repertoires in COVID-19. The assay was immunoSEQ multiplex PCR, and TCRdb's table has in-frame clones only and misses some. The sample comprises more than 140,000 clones, over 80% of which are singletons, and around 1.6% rests with the top ten. Material: peripheral blood. The receptors derive from a human donor in a cohort sampled during active COVID-19. CDR3s leave out the opening cysteine and the closing phenylalanine or tryptophan.

length: 16
J: TRBJ1-4
V: TRBV2
CDR3: ASSEQRIRGTTNEKLF

length: 12
J: TRBJ1-1
V: TRBV19
CDR3: ASTTVRGGTEAF

length: 12
J: TRBJ2-7
V: TRBV9
CDR3: ASSAGTLTYEQY

length: 13
J: TRBJ1-6
V: TRBV7-2
CDR3: ASTRDRTYNSPLH

length: 12
J: TRBJ2-2
V: TRBV29-1
CDR3: SVVTSGTDGELF

length: 13
J: TRBJ1-3
V: TRBV7-8
CDR3: ASSPGSNGRNTIY

length: 14
J: TRBJ2-2
V: TRBV3-1/TRBV3-2
CDR3: ASSQGAGSNTGELF

length: 11
J: TRBJ1-6
V: TRBV6-5
CDR3: ASTGLRDSPLH

length: 13
J: TRBJ1-2
V: TRBV10-1
CDR3: ASSKDREICNGYT

length: 14
J: TRBJ1-1
V: TRBV5-1
CDR3: ASSLGRGTDNTEAF

length: 16
J: TRBJ1-2
V: TRBV7-2
CDR3: ASSPRAVTPRRDYGYT

length: 14
J: TRBJ2-1
V: TRBV29-1
CDR3: SVGGTYDGTYNEQF

length: 17
J: TRBJ2-5
V: TRBV7-2
CDR3: ASSLYPSVIQDTSETQY

length: 13
J: TRBJ2-2
V: TRBV7-2
CDR3: ASSLQLAVVGELF

length: 10
J: TRBJ1-6
V: TRBV7-2
CDR3: ASSSSASPLH

length: 15
J: TRBJ1-4
V: TRBV5-5
CDR3: ASSPRRVGSTNEKLF

length: 13
J: TRBJ2-1
V: TRBV6-5
CDR3: ASTERPSSYNEQF

length: 11
J: TRBJ2-1
V: TRBV2
CDR3: ASTGGYGDEQF

length: 11
J: TRBJ2-1
V: TRBV11-2
CDR3: ASSLGLANEQF

length: 13
J: TRBJ2-3
V: TRBV6-5
CDR3: ASSPDRDFTDTQY

length: 12
J: TRBJ1-5
V: TRBV28
CDR3: ASSLAGTNQPQH

length: 13
J: TRBJ1-3
V: TRBV28
CDR3: ASTMGGLSGNTIY

length: 12
J: TRBJ1-2
V: TRBV18
CDR3: ASSPRAGNYGYT

length: 11
J: TRBJ1-2
V: TRBV7-2
CDR3: ASSFSGVDGYT

length: 14
J: TRBJ1-3
V: TRBV4-1
CDR3: ASSQEWHRGLDTIY

length: 13
J: TRBJ1-6
V: TRBV6-1
CDR3: ASSEESSYNSPLH

length: 12
J: TRBJ2-3
V: TRBV7-2
CDR3: ASGILRSTDTQY

length: 14
J: TRBJ1-5
V: TRBV7-8
CDR3: ASSLRDKDSNQPQH

length: 14
J: TRBJ2-7
V: TRBV28
CDR3: ASPPLTGGSSYEQY

length: 12
J: TRBJ2-7
V: TRBV19
CDR3: ASSITSGSYEQY

length: 16
J: TRBJ2-1
V: TRBV2
CDR3: ASSRVTSGESSYNEQF

length: 12
J: TRBJ2-1
V: TRBV18
CDR3: ASSKDRDYNEQF

length: 11
J: TRBJ1-5
V: TRBV18
CDR3: ASSSGEVFPQH

length: 13
J: TRBJ1-2
V: TRBV19
CDR3: ASSIGTGGDYGYT

length: 13
J: TRBJ1-2
V: TRBV14
CDR3: ASSRDSGGFYGYT

length: 13
J: TRBJ1-6
V: TRBV30
CDR3: AWSAGGHRNSPLH

length: 10
J: TRBJ2-5
V: TRBV12-3/TRBV12-4
CDR3: ASRPIRGAQY

length: 12
J: TRBJ1-1
V: TRBV7-2
CDR3: ASSLTGVRTEAF

length: 16
J: TRBJ1-2
V: TRBV27
CDR3: ASSLSIGTGTPNYGYT

length: 10
J: TRBJ1-2
V: TRBV19
CDR3: ASSIRGSGYT

length: 17
J: TRBJ2-6
V: TRBV4-2
CDR3: ASSQAVGGSGSGANVLT

length: 13
J: TRBJ2-1
V: TRBV6-5
CDR3: ASSRVRGTYNEQF

length: 13
J: TRBJ2-5
V: TRBV2
CDR3: ASGLGTGKGETQY

length: 16
J: TRBJ2-3
V: TRBV9
CDR3: ASSSRRIWAASTDTQY

length: 13
J: TRBJ2-4
V: TRBV28
CDR3: ASSLWTSGGDIQY

length: 12
J: TRBJ2-3
V: TRBV4-2
CDR3: ASSQDETSPRQY

length: 13
J: TRBJ2-1
V: TRBV19
CDR3: ASSISGETYNEQF

length: 16
J: TRBJ2-5
V: TRBV7-9
CDR3: ASSLGDRVRGHPETQY

length: 13
J: TRBJ1-3
V: TRBV2
CDR3: ASSEATGVRSTIY

length: 9
J: TRBJ1-2
V: TRBV20-1
CDR3: SAGRGGGYT

length: 12
J: TRBJ2-1
V: TRBV29-1
CDR3: SVGGLAGKYEQF

length: 11
J: TRBJ1-2
V: TRBV27
CDR3: ASSLGEGYGYT

length: 12
J: TRBJ2-7
V: TRBV3-1/TRBV3-2
CDR3: ASSQSPGGANQY

length: 12
J: TRBJ2-7
V: TRBV7-2
CDR3: ASSPGGSSYEQY

length: 15
J: TRBJ2-4
V: TRBV28
CDR3: ASSLTMGLIAKNIQY